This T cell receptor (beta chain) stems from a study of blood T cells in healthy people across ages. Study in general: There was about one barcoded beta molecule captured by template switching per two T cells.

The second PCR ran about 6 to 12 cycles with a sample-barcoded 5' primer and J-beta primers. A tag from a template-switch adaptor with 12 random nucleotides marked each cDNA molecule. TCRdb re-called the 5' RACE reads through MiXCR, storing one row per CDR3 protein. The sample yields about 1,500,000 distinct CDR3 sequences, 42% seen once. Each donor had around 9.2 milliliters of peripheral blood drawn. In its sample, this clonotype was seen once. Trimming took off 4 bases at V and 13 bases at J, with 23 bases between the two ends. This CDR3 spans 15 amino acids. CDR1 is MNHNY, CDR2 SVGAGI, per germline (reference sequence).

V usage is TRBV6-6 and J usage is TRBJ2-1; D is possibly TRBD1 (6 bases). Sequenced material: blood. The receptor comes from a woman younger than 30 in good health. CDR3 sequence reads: CASSFTDGTIETQFF. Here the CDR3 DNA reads TGTGCCAGCAGTTTCACAGACGGGACAATTGAGACCCAGTTCTTC.